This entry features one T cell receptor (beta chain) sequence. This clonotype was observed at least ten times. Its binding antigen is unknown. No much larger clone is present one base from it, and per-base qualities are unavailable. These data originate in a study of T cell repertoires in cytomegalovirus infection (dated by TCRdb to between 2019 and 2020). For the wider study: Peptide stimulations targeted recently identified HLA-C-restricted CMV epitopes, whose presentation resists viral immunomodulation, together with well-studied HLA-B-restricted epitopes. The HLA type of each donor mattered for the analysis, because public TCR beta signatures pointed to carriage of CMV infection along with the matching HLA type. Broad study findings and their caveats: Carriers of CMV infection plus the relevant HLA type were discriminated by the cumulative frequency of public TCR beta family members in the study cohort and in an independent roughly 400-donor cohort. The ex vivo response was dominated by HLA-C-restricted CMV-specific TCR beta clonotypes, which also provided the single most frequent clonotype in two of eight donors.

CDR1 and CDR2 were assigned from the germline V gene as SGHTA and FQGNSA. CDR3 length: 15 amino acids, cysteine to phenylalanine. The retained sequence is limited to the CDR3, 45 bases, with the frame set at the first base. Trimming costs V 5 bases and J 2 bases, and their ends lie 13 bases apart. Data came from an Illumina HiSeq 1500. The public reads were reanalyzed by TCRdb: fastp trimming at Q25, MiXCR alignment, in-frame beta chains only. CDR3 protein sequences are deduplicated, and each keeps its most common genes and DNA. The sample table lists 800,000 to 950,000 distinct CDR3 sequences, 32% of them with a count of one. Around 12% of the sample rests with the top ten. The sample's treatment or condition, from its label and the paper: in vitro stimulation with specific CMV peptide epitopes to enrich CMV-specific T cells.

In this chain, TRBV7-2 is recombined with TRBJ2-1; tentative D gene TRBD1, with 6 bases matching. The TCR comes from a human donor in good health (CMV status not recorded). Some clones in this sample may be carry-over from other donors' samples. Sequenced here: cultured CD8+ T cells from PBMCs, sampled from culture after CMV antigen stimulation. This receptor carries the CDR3 CASSLLQGTYNEQFF. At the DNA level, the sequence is TGTGCCAGCAGCCTTCTACAGGGCACCTACAATGAGCAGTTCTTC.